At least ten counts were recorded for the clone carrying this T cell receptor beta chain. Its antigen remains unknown. These data originate in a study of read filtering for tumor transcriptome and immune sequencing. Study details: The cohort had over 16 men and over eleven women aged about 47 to 80, mean roughly 65 years. Study-level points and caveats: Without single-read clonotypes, shared clonotype proportions correlated more between IR-seq and RNA-seq. RNA-seq captured clonotypes less deeply and reliably than IR-seq.

CDR1 and CDR2 (germline): MGHRA, YSYEKL. The CDR3 runs 16 residues. Trimming removed 0 bases from V and 5 bases from J, with 15 bases in between. This library used around 0.4 ug RNA and molecular barcoded adaptors spanning alpha/delta and beta/gamma chains. TCRdb reanalysed the reads using MiXCR and keeps one entry per CDR3 protein. The sample contains about 130,000 distinct CDR3 sequences, under 15% of which appear only once. The TCR was taken from a donor aged 40 or over with multiple myeloma. This rearrangement joins TRBV4-1 to TRBJ2-3; D unresolved. The sequenced material came from a population of CD138-negative cells sorted from bone marrow. CDR3 residues: CASSQESDLRVDTQYF. The CDR3 coding sequence is TGCGCCAGCAGCCAAGAGTCAGATCTCCGGGTAGATACGCAGTATTTT.